This T cell receptor (beta chain) came from a study of blood T cell repertoires in COVID-19. The V end was cut by 10 bases, the J end by 0 bases, with 9 bases between. The germline CDR1 and CDR2 sequences are ENHRY and SYGVKD. The CDR3 loop spans 12 amino acids. Which cohort a participant joined came from the clinical history participants gave. Recovery among Cohort 3 donors was established by two negative PCRs, clearance, or symptom resolution. Per the authors' pipeline: Amplification of reference gene primers was used by the study to estimate nucleated cell counts. Using immunoSEQ multiplex PCR, the repertoire was profiled, and TCRdb retains in-frame clones only, with some absent. Clonal size and the V and J genes are those of that table, whereas D and trimming came from the DNA. Found here are roughly 200,000 clones, roughly nine tenths of them singletons; the top ten hold 2% to 2.5%.

The sequenced material came from PBMCs or T cells enriched from blood (not recorded which). The origin of this receptor is a woman in her twenties or thirties who had recovered from COVID-19. The V and J genes are TRBV10-3 and TRBJ1-2, with TRBD1 as a possible D gene (6 bases). Written as DNA, the CDR3 is TGTGCCAGAAGGGACACTAACTATGGCTACACCTTC. Residues: CARRDTNYGYTF.